A selection of T cell receptor beta chains follows, all from one sample in a study of response to subunit inactivated influenza vaccine. Each CDR3 protein is one row after TCRdb ran MiXCR on the RT-PCR reads. The table has about 800,000 distinct CDR3 sequences, 21% seen once; the top ten hold about a tenth. The sample in question was PBMCs from blood, obtained less than 6 days after vaccination. These receptors were obtained from a man between 50 and 59 years old who received an inactivated influenza vaccine. Each CDR3 is given with its conserved first and last residue.

length: 15; J: TRBJ2-2; V: TRBV7-9; CDR3: CASREDRGLTGELFF
length: 20; J: TRBJ2-1; V: TRBV11-2; CDR3: CASSPRILLAGLISYNEQFF
length: 14; J: TRBJ2-5; V: TRBV12-3/TRBV12-4; CDR3: CASSSQGRGETQYF
length: 15; J: TRBJ1-4; V: TRBV12-3/TRBV12-4; CDR3: CASRKEIATNEKLFF
length: 15; J: TRBJ1-1; V: TRBV13; CDR3: CASSLATGVNTEAFF
length: 16; J: TRBJ1-1; V: TRBV5-1; CDR3: CASSLEGSLSNTEAFF
length: 16; J: TRBJ1-3; V: TRBV4-3; CDR3: CASSHGGTASGNTIYF
length: 14; J: TRBJ2-7; V: TRBV7-2; CDR3: CASSSSGTPSEQYF
length: 16; J: TRBJ2-3; V: TRBV7-2; CDR3: CASSLTYSGRTDTQYF
length: 16; J: TRBJ2-5; V: TRBV7-2; CDR3: CASSSTGSGPQETQYF
length: 14; J: TRBJ1-4; V: TRBV12-3/TRBV12-4; CDR3: CASSFDRPNEKLFF
length: 13; J: TRBJ2-7; V: TRBV28; CDR3: CASKAPDSYEQYF
length: 14; J: TRBJ2-7; V: TRBV7-8; CDR3: CASSPQQGQYEQYF
length: 11; J: TRBJ2-1; V: TRBV20-1; CDR3: CSASRGIEQFF
length: 13; J: TRBJ1-2; V: TRBV7-2; CDR3: CASSFGTGGGYTF
length: 14; J: TRBJ2-2; V: TRBV12-3/TRBV12-4; CDR3: CASKPLSNTGELFF
length: 16; J: TRBJ2-3; V: TRBV27; CDR3: CASRMSGLTRTDTQYF
length: 17; J: TRBJ2-5; V: TRBV18; CDR3: CASSPYEGSNYQETQYF
length: 15; J: TRBJ2-1; V: TRBV4-3; CDR3: CASSRSRFGNNEQFF
length: 13; J: TRBJ1-1; V: TRBV20-1; CDR3: CSAFRPEGAEAFF
length: 16; J: TRBJ2-5; V: TRBV14; CDR3: CASSHAPGAFGETQYF
length: 14; J: TRBJ1-5; V: TRBV27; CDR3: CASRGQGANQPQHF
length: 13; J: TRBJ2-1; V: TRBV3-1; CDR3: CASSLRGINEQFF
length: 15; J: TRBJ2-1; V: TRBV4-3; CDR3: CASSQDLRPKDEQFF
length: 14; J: TRBJ2-2; V: TRBV29-1; CDR3: CSGRRQPNTGELFF
length: 13; J: TRBJ2-5; V: TRBV18; CDR3: CASSRGQEETQYF
length: 14; J: TRBJ2-7; V: TRBV7-2; CDR3: CASRRQGDKGEQYF
length: 15; J: TRBJ1-4; V: TRBV2; CDR3: CASSAGGPSNEKLFF
length: 14; J: TRBJ1-5; V: TRBV20-1; CDR3: CSARGLQVAQPQHF
length: 15; J: TRBJ2-5; V: TRBV5-4; CDR3: CASSLGGGRVETQYF
length: 15; J: TRBJ2-1; V: TRBV6-5; CDR3: CASSYGGRSYNEQFF
length: 16; J: TRBJ2-7; V: TRBV12-3/TRBV12-4; CDR3: CASSPTGGARGYEQYF
length: 14; J: TRBJ1-5; V: TRBV6-1; CDR3: CASSRDSTNQPQHF
length: 15; J: TRBJ2-1; V: TRBV7-2; CDR3: CASSLRQNSYNEQFF
length: 14; J: TRBJ2-2; V: TRBV9; CDR3: CASSVVTETGELFF
length: 13; J: TRBJ2-1; V: TRBV5-4; CDR3: CASTGTTSFEQFF
length: 13; J: TRBJ1-1; V: TRBV7-2; CDR3: CASSPQMNTEAFF
length: 16; J: TRBJ2-1; V: TRBV4-1; CDR3: CASSQLGLLSYNEQFF
length: 11; J: TRBJ1-2; V: TRBV2; CDR3: CASRTGVGYTF
length: 14; J: TRBJ2-7; V: TRBV7-9; CDR3: CASSLVTTWYEQYF
length: 16; J: TRBJ1-3; V: TRBV5-1; CDR3: CASSLDRSSSGNTIYF
length: 15; J: TRBJ2-1; V: TRBV20-1; CDR3: CSADTQGALNNEQFF
length: 15; J: TRBJ1-4; V: TRBV5-1; CDR3: CASSTGTGVWEKLFF
length: 15; J: TRBJ2-1; V: TRBV10-3; CDR3: CAISGGTTINNEQFF
length: 16; J: TRBJ2-3; V: TRBV7-6; CDR3: CASSLEAGTFTDTQYF
length: 13; J: TRBJ2-5; V: TRBV20-1; CDR3: CSATGLAYETQYF
length: 14; J: TRBJ1-5; V: TRBV20-1; CDR3: CSAIQSHSNQPQHF
length: 17; J: TRBJ2-7; V: TRBV5-1; CDR3: CASSLALPSRAPYEQYF
length: 16; J: TRBJ2-2; V: TRBV12-3/TRBV12-4; CDR3: CASSFGTGGNTGELFF
length: 13; J: TRBJ2-5; V: TRBV20-1; CDR3: CSAPRTGTETQYF
length: 14; J: TRBJ2-5; V: TRBV20-1; CDR3: CSARHTGARETQYF
length: 16; J: TRBJ2-2; V: TRBV6-2/TRBV6-3; CDR3: CASVPGGLAGTGELFF
length: 15; J: TRBJ2-5; V: TRBV5-1; CDR3: CASSAPERPKETQYF
length: 15; J: TRBJ2-5; V: TRBV11-2; CDR3: CASSLVVTGQETQYF
length: 16; J: TRBJ2-7; V: TRBV13; CDR3: CASSSNRLAGLYEQYF